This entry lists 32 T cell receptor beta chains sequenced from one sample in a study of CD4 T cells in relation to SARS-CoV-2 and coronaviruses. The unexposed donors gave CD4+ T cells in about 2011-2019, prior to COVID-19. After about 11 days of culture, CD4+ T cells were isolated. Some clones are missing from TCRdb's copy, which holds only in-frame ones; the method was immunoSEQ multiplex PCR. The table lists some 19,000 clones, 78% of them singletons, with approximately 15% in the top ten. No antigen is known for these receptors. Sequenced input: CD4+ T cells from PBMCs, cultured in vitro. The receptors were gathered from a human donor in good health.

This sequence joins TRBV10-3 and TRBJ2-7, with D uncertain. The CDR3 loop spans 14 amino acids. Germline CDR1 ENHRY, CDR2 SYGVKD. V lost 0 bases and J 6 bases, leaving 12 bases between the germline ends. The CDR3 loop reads CAISESTTRAEQYF. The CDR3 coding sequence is TGTGCCATCAGTGAGTCGACCACCAGAGCCGAGCAGTACTTC.

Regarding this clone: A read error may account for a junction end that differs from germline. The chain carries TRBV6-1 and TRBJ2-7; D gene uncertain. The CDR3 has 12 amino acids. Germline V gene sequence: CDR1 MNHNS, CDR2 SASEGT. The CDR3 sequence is CASSESGPKVHF. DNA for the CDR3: TGTGCCAGCAGTGAATCGGGCCCTAAGGTACACTTC.

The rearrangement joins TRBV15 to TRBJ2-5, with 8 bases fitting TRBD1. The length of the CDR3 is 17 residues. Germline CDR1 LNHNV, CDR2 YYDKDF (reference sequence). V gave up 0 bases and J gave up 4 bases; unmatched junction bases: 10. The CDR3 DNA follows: TGTGCCACCAGCAGAGATTCCAGACAGGGGCGAGGAGAGACCCAGTACTTC. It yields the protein CATSRDSRQGRGETQYF.

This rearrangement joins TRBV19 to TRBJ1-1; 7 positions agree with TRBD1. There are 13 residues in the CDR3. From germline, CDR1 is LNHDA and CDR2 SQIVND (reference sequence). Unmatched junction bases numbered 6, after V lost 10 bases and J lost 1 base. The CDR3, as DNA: TGTGCCACCGTGGGACAGTCGAACACTGAAGCTTTCTTT. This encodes CATVGQSNTEAFF.

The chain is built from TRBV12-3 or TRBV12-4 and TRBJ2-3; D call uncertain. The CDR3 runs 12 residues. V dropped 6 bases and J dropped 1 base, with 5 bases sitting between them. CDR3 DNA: TGTGCCAGCAGCCCGGGCACAGATACGCAGTATTTT. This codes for CASSPGTDTQYF.

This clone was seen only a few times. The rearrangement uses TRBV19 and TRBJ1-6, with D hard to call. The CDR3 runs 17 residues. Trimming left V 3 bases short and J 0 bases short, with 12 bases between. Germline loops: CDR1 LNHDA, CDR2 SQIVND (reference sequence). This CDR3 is CASSIKPGSSYNSPLHF. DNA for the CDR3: TGTGCCAGTAGTATTAAACCTGGGAGCTCCTATAATTCACCCCTCCACTTT.

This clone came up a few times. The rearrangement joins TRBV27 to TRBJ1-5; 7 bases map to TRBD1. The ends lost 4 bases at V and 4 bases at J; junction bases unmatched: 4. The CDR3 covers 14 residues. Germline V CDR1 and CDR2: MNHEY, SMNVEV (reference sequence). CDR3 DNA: TGTGCCAGCAGTTCACAGGGGCCAAATCAGCCCCAGCATTTT. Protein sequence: CASSSQGPNQPQHF.

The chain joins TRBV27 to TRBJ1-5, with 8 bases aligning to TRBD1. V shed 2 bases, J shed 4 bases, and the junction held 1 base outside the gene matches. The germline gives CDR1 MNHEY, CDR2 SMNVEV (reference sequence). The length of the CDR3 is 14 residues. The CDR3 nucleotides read TGTGCCAGCAGTTTAAGACAGGGGAATCAGCCCCAGCATTTT. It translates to CASSLRQGNQPQHF.

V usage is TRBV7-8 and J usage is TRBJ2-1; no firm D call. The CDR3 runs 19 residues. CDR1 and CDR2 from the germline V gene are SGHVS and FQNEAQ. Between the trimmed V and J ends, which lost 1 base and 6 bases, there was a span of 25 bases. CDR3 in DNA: TGTGCCAGCAGCTTAGGCCGGTTTGTTATAAGGTCACGGACCAATGAGCAGTTCTTC. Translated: CASSLGRFVIRSRTNEQFF.

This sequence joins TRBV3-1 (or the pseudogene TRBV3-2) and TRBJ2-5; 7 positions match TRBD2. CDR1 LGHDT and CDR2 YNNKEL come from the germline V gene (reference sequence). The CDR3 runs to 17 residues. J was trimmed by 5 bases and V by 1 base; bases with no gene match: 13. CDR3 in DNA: TGTGCCAGCAGCCAAGGTTCAGTGGCGGGAGTAACGGAGACCCAGTACTTC. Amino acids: CASSQGSVAGVTETQYF.

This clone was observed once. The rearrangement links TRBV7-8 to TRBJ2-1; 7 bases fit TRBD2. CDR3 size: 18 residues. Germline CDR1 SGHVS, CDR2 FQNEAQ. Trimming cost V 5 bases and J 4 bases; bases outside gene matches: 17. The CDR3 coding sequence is TGTGCCAGCAGCCCAGGCCGGGGGGTAAGCGGCAAGTACAATGAGCAGTTCTTC. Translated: CASSPGRGVSGKYNEQFF.

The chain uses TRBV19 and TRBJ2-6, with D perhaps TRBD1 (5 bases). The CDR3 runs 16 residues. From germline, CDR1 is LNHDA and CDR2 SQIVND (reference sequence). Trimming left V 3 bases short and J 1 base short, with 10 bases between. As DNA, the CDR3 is TGTGCCAGTAGTATCGTCCACAGGTCTGGGGCCAACGTCCTGACTTTC. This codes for CASSIVHRSGANVLTF.

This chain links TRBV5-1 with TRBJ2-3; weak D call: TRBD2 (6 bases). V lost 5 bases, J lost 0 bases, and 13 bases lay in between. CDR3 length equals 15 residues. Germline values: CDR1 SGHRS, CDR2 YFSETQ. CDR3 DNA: TGCGCCAGCAGGAGTGCGGGAACTAGCACAGATACGCAGTATTTT. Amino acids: CASRSAGTSTDTQYF. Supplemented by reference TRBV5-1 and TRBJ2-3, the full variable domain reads KAGVTQTPRYLIKTRGQQVTLSCSPISGHRSVSWYQQTPGQGLQFLFEYFSETQRNKGNFPGRFSGRQFSNSRSEMNVSTLELGDSALYLCASRSAGTSTDTQYFGPGTRLTVL.

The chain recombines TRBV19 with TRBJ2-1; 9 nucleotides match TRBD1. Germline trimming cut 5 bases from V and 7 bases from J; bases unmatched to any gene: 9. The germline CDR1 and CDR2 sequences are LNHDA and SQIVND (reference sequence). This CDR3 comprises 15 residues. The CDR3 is CASSSPGTGLNEQFF. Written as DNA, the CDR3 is TGTGCCAGTAGTTCCCCCGGGACAGGGTTGAATGAGCAGTTCTTC.

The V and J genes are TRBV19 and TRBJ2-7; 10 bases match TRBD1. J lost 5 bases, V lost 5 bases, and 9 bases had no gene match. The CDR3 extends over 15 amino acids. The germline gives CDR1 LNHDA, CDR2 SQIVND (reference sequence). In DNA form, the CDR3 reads TGTGCCAGTAGTGCACCGGGACAGGGGTTCAACGAGCAGTACTTC. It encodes CASSAPGQGFNEQYF. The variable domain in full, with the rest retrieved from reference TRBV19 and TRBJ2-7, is DGGITQSPKYLFRKEGQNVTLSCEQNLNHDAMYWYRQDPGQGLRLIYYSQIVNDFQKGDIAEGYSVSREKKESFPLTVTSAQKNPTAFYLCASSAPGQGFNEQYFGPGTRLTVT.

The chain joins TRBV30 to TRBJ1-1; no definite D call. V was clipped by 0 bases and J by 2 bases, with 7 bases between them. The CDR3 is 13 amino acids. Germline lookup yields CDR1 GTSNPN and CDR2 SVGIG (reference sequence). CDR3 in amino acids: CAWSVRTNTEAFF. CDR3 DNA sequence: TGTGCCTGGAGTGTACGAACAAACACTGAAGCTTTCTTT.

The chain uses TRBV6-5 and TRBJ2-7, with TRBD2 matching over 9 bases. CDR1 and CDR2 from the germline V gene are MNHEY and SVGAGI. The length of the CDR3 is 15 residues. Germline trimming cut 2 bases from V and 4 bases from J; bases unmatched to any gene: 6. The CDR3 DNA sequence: TGTGCCAGCAGTTACGGGCTAGCGGGAAGATACGAGCAGTACTTC. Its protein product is CASSYGLAGRYEQYF.

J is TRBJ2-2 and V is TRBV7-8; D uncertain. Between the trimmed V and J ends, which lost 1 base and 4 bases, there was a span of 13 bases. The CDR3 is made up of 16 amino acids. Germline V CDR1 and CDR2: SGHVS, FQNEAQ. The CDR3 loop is CASSLGQPLTTGELFF. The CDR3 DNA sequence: TGTGCCAGCAGCTTAGGTCAGCCCCTAACCACCGGGGAGCTGTTTTTT. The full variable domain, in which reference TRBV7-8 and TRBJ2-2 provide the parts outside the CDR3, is GAGVSQSPRYKVAKRGQDVALRCDPISGHVSLFWYQQALGQGPEFLTYFQNEAQLDKSGLPSDRFFAERPEGSVSTLKIQRTQQEDSAVYLCASSLGQPLTTGELFFGEGSRLTVL.

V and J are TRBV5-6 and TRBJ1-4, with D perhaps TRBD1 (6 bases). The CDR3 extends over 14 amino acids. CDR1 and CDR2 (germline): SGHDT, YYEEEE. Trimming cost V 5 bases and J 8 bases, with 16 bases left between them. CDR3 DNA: TGTGCCAGCAGTCACGACAGGCGGGGGGAAAAACTGTTTTTT. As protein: CASSHDRRGEKLFF.

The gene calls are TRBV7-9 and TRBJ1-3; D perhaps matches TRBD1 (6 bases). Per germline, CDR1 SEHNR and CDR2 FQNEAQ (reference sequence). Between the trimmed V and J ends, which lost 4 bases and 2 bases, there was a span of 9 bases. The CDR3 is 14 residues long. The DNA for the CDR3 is TGTGCCAGCAGCTCAGGGGCTCCTGGAAACACCATATATTTT. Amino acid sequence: CASSSGAPGNTIYF.

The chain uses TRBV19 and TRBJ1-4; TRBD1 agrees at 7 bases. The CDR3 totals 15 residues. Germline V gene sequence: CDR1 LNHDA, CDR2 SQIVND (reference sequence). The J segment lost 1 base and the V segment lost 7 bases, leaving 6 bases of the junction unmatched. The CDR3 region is CASTRQGGTNEKLFF. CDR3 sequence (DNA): TGTGCCAGTACCCGACAGGGAGGAACTAATGAAAAACTGTTTTTT.

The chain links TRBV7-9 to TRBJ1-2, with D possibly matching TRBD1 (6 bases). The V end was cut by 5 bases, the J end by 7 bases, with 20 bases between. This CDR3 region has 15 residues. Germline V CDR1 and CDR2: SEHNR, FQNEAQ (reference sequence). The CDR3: CASSPSSRDTAGYTF. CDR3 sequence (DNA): TGTGCCAGCAGCCCAAGTAGTCGGGACACTGCTGGCTACACCTTC.

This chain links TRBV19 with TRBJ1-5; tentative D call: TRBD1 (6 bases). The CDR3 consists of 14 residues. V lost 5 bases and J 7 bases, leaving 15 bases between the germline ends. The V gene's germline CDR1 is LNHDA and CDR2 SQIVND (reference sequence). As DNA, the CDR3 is TGTGCCAGTAGTGCCCCGGGGGGCCGGCAGCCCCAGCATTTT. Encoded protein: CASSAPGGRQPQHF.

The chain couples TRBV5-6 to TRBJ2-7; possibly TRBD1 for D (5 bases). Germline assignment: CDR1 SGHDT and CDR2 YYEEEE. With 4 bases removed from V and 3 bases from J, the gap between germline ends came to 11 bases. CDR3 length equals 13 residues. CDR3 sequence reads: CASSRPGFYEQYF. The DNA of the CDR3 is TGTGCCAGCAGCCGTCCAGGGTTCTACGAGCAGTACTTC.

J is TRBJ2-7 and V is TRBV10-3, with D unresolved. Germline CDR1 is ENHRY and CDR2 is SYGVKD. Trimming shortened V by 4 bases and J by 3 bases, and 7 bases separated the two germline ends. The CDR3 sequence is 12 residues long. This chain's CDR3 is CAISGHNYEQYF. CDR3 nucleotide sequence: TGTGCCATCAGTGGACATAACTACGAGCAGTACTTC.

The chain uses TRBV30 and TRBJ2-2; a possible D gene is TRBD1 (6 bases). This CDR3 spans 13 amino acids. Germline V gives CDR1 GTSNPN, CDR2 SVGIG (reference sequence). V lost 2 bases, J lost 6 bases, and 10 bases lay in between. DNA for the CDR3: TGTGCCTGGAGTTCAGGGGATCCCGGGGAGCTGTTTTTT. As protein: CAWSSGDPGELFF.

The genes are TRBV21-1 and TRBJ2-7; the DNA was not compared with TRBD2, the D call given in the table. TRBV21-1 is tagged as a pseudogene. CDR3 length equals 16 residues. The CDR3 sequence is CASSKLRRRSSYEQYF. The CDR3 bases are TGTGCCAGCAGCAAATTACGGCGACGGAGCTCCTACGAGCAGTACTTC.

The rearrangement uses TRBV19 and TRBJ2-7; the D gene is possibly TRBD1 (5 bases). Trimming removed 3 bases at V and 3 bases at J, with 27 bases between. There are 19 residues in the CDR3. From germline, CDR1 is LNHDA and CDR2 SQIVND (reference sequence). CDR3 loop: CASSIRATATRPWGYEQYF. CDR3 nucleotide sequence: TGTGCCAGTAGTATCCGGGCGACAGCGACCAGACCCTGGGGCTACGAGCAGTACTTC. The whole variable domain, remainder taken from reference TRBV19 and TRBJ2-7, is DGGITQSPKYLFRKEGQNVTLSCEQNLNHDAMYWYRQDPGQGLRLIYYSQIVNDFQKGDIAEGYSVSREKKESFPLTVTSAQKNPTAFYLCASSIRATATRPWGYEQYFGPGTRLTVT.

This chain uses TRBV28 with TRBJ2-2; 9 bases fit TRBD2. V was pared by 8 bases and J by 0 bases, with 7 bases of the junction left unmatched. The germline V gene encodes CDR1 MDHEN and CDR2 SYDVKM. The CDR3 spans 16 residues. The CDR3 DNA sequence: TGTGCCAGCCAACGGTTAGCGGGGGCGAACACCGGGGAGCTGTTTTTT. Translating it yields CASQRLAGANTGELFF.

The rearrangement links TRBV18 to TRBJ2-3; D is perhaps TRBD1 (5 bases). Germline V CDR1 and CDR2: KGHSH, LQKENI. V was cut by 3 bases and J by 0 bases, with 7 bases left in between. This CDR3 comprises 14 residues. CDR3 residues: CASSPGQSTDTQYF. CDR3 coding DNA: TGTGCCAGCTCACCGGGGCAAAGCACAGATACGCAGTATTTT.

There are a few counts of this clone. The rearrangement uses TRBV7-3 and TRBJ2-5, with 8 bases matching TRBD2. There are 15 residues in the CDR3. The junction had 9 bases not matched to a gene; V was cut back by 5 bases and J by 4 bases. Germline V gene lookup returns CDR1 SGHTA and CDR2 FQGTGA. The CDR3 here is CASSELGLAGETQYF. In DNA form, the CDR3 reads TGTGCCAGCAGCGAGCTCGGGCTAGCGGGAGAGACCCAGTACTTC.

The CDR3 region is CASTARQGGRYEQYF. As DNA, the CDR3 is TGTGCCAGCACCGCAAGGCAGGGGGGTAGGTACGAGCAGTACTTC. The chain has TRBV28 and TRBJ2-7; the D gene is possibly TRBD1 (7 bases). Germline assignment: CDR1 MDHEN and CDR2 SYDVKM. Trimming shortened V by 7 bases and J by 4 bases, and 20 bases separated the two germline ends. This CDR3 contains 15 residues.